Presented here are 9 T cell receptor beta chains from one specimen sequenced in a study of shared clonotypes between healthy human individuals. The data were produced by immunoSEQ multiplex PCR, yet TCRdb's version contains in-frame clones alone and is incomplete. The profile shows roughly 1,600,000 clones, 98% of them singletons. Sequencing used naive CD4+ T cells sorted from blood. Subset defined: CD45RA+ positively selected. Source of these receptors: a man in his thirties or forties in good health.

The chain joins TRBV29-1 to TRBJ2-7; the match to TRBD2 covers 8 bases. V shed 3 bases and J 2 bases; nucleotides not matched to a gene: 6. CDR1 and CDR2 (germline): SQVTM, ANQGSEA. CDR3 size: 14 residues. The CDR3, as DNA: TGCAGCGTTGAGGTAGCGGGACTTACCTACGAGCAGTACTTC. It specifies CSVEVAGLTYEQYF.

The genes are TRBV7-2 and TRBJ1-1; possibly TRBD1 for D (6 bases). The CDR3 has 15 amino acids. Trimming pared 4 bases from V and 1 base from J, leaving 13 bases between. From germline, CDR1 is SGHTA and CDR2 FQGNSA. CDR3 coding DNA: TGTGCCAGCAGCTATAGGGGGGGCCGGAACACTGAAGCTTTCTTT. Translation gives CASSYRGGRNTEAFF.

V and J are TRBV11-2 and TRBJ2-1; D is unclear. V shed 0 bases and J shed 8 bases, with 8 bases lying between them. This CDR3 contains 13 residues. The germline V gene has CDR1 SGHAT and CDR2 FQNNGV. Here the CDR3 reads CASSLDRVHEQFF. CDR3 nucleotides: TGTGCCAGCAGCTTAGATCGAGTTCATGAGCAGTTCTTC.

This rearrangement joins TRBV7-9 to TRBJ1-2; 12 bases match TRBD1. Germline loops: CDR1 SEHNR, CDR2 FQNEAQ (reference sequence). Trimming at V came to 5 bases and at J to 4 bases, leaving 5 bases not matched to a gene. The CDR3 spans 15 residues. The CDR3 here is CASSIGTGGGYGYTF. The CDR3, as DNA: TGTGCCAGCAGCATCGGGACAGGGGGCGGCTATGGCTACACCTTC. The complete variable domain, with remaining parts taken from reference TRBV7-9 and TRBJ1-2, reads DTGVSQNPRHKITKRGQNVTFRCDPISEHNRLYWYRQTLGQGPEFLTYFQNEAQLEKSRLLSDRFSAERPKGSFSTLEIQRTEQGDSAMYLCASSIGTGGGYGYTFGSGTRLTVV.

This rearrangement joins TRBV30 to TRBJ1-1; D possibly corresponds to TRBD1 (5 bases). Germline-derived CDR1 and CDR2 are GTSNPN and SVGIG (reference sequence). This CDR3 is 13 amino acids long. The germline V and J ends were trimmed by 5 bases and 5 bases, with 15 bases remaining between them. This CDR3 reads CAWSGRRGTEAFF. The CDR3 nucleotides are TGTGCCTGGTCAGGGAGGAGAGGGACTGAAGCTTTCTTT.

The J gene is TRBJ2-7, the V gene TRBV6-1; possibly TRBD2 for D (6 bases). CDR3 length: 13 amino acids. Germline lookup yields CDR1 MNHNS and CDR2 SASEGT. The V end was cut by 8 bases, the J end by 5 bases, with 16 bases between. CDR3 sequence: CASQREVFNEQYF. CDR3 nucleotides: TGTGCCAGCCAGAGGGAGGTTTTCAACGAGCAGTACTTC.

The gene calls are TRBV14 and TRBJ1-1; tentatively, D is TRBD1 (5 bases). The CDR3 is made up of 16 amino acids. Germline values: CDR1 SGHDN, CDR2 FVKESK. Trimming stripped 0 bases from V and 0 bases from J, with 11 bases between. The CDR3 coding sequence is TGTGCCAGCAGCCAAGAAAAGGGGTCGATGAACACTGAAGCTTTCTTT. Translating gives CASSQEKGSMNTEAFF.

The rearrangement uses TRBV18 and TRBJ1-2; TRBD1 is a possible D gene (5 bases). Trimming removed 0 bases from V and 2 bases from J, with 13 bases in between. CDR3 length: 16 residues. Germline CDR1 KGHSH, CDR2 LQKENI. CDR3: CASSPPLGQTNYGYTF. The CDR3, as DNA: TGTGCCAGCTCACCACCGCTTGGACAAACCAACTATGGCTACACCTTC. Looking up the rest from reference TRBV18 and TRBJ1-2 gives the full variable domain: NAGVMQNPRHLVRRRGQEARLRCSPMKGHSHVYWYRQLPEEGLKFMVYLQKENIIDESGMPKERFSAEFPKEGPSILRIQQVVRGDSAAYFCASSPPLGQTNYGYTFGSGTRLTVV.

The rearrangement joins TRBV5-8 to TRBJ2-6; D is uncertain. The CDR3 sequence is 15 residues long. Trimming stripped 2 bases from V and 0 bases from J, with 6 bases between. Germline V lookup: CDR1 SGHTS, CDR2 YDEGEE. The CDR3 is CASSFGSSGANVLTF. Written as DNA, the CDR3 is TGTGCCAGCAGCTTCGGGTCCTCTGGGGCCAACGTCCTGACTTTC.